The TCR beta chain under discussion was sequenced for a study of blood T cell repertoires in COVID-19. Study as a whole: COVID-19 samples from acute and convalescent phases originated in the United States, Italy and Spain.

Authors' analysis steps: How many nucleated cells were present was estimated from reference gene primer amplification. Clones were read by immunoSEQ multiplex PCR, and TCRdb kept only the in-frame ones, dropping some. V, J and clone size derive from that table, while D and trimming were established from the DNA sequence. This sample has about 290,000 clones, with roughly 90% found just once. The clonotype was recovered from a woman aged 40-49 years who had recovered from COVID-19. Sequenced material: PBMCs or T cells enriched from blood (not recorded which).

The CDR3 loop is CASSMAGTGETDTQYF. CDR3 sequence (DNA): TGTGCCAGCAGCATGGCCGGGACAGGGGAAACAGATACGCAGTATTTT. The chain links TRBV13 to TRBJ2-3, with TRBD1 matching over 10 bases. The CDR3 has 16 residues. Germline lookup yields CDR1 PRHDT and CDR2 FYEKMQ (reference sequence). The V segment lost 5 bases and the J segment 3 bases; nucleotides outside the gene matches: 8.